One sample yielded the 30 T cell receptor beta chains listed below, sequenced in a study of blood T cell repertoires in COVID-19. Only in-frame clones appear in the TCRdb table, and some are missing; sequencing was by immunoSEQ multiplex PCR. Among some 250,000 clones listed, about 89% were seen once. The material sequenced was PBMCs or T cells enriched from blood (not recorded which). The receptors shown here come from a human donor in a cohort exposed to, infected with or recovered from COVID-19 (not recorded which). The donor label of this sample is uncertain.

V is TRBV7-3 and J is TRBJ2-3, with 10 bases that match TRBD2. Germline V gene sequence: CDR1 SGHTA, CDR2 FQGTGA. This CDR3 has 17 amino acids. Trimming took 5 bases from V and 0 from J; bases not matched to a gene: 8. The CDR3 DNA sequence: TGTGCCAGCAGCGGTTCTAGCGGGGGTGTTAGCACAGATACGCAGTATTTT. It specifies CASSGSSGGVSTDTQYF. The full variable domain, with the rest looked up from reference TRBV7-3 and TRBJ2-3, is GAGVSQTPSNKVTEKGKYVELRCDPISGHTALYWYRQSLGQGPEFLIYFQGTGAADDSGLPNDRFFAVRPEGSVSTLKIQRTERGDSAVYLCASSGSSGGVSTDTQYFGPGTRLTVL.

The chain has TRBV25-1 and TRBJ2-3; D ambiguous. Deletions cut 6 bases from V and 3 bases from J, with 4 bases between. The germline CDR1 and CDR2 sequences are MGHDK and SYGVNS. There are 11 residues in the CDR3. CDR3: CASRLTDTQYF. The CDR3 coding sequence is TGTGCCAGCAGATTAACAGATACGCAGTATTTT. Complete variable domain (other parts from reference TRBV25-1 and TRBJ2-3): EADIYQTPRYLVIGTGKKITLECSQTMGHDKMYWYQQDPGMELHLIHYSYGVNSTEKGDLSSESTVSRIRTEHFPLTLESARPSHTSQYLCASRLTDTQYFGPGTRLTVL.

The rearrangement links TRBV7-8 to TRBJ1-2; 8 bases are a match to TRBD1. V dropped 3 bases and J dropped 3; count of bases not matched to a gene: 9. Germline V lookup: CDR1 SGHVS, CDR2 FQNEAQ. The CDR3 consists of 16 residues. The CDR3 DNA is TGTGCCAGCAGCTTCAACCTCGACAGGGGAGACTATGGCTACACCTTC. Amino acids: CASSFNLDRGDYGYTF.

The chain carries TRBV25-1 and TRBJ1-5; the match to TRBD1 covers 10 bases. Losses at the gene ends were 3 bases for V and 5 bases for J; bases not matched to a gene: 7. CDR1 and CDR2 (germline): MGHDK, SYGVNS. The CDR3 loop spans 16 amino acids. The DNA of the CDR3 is TGTGCCAGCAGTGAGGCCGGGACAGGGGAGGATCAGCCCCAGCATTTT. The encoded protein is CASSEAGTGEDQPQHF.

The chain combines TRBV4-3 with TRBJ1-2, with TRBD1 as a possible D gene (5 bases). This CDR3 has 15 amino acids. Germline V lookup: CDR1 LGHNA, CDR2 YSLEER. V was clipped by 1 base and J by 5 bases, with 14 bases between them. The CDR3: CASSQVLAGYYGYTF. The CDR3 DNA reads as TGCGCCAGCAGCCAAGTACTCGCAGGGTATTATGGCTACACCTTC.

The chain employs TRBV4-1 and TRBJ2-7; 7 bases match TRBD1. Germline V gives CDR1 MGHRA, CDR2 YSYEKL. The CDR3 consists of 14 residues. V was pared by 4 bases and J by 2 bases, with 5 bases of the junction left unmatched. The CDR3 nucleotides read TGCGCCAGCAGCCCCCGGGACAGAACCTACGAGCAGTACTTC. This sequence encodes CASSPRDRTYEQYF.

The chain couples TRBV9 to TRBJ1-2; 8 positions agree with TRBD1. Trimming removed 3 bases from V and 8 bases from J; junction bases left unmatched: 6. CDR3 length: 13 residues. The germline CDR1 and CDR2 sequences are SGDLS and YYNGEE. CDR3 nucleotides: TGTGCCAGCAGCGCGACAGGGGTAGGAGGCTACACCTTC. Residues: CASSATGVGGYTF.

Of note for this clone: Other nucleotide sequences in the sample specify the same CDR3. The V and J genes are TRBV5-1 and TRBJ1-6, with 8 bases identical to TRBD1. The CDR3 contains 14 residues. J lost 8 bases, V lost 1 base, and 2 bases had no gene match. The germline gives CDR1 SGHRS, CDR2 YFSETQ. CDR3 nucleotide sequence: TGCGCCAGCAGCTTGACAGGGGGAGATTCACCCCTCCACTTT. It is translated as CASSLTGGDSPLHF.

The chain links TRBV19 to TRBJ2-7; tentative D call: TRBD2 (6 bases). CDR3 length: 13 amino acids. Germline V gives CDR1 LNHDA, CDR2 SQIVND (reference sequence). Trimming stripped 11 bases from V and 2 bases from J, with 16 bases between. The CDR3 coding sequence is TGTGCCGTAGGCCCGGGAGTCCCCTACGAGCAGTACTTC. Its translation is CAVGPGVPYEQYF. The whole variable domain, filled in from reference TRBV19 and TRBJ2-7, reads DGGITQSPKYLFRKEGQNVTLSCEQNLNHDAMYWYRQDPGQGLRLIYYSQIVNDFQKGDIAEGYSVSREKKESFPLTVTSAQKNPTAFYLCAVGPGVPYEQYFGPGTRLTVT.

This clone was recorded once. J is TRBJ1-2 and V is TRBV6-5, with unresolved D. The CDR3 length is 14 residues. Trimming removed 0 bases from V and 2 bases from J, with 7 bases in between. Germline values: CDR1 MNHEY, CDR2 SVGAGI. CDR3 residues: CASSYSGVNYGYTF. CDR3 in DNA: TGTGCCAGCAGTTACTCCGGAGTCAACTATGGCTACACCTTC.

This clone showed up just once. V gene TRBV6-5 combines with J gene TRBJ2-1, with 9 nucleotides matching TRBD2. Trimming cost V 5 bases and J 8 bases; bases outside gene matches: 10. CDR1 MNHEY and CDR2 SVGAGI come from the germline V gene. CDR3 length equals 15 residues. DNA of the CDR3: TGTGCCAGCAGTCGGCTAGCGGGACCTACGGATGAGCAGTTCTTC. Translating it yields CASSRLAGPTDEQFF.

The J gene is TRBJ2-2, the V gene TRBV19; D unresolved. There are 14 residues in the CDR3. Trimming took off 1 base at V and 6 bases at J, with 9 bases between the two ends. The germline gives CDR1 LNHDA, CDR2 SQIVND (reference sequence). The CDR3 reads CASSIVTGAGELFF. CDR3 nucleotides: TGTGCCAGTAGTATAGTAACCGGAGCCGGGGAGCTGTTTTTT.

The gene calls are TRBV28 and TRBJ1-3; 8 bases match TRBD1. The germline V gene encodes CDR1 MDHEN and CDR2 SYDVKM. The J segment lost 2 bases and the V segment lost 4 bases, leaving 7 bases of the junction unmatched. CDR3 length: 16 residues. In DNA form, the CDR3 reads TGTGCCAGCAGTTCCCCCCACAGGGGGACTGGAAACACCATATATTTT. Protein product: CASSSPHRGTGNTIYF.

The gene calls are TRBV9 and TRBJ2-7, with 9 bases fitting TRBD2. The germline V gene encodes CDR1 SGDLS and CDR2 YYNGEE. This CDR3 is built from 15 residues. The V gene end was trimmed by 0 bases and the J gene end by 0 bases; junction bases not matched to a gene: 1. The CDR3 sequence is CASSVGSGGSYEQYF. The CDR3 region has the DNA TGTGCCAGCAGCGTAGGTAGCGGGGGCTCCTACGAGCAGTACTTC.

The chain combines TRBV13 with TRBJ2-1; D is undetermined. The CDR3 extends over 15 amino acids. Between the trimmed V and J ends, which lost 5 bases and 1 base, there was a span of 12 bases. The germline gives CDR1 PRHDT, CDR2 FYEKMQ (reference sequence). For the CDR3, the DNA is TGTGCCAGCAGCAGTACTGGTTCTTCCTACAATGAGCAGTTCTTC. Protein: CASSSTGSSYNEQFF.

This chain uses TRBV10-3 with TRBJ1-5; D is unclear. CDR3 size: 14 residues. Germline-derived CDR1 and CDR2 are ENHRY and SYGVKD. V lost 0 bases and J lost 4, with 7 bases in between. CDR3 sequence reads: CAISESPGNQPQHF. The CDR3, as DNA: TGTGCCATCAGTGAGTCCCCGGGGAATCAGCCCCAGCATTTT.

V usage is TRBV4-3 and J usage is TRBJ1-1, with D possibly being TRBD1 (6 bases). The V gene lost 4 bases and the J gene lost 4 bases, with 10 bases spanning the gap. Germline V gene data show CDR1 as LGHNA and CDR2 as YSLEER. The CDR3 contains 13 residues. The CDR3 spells CASSLGGATEAFF. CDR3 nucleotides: TGCGCCAGCAGCCTAGGGGGGGCCACTGAAGCTTTCTTT.

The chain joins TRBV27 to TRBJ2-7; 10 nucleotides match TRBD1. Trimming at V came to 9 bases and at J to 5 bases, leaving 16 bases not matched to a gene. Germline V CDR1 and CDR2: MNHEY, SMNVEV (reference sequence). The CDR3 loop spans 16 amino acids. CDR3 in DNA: TGTGCCAGTCGTTCCGCGCGGGGACAGGGGAGGAACGAGCAGTACTTC. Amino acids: CASRSARGQGRNEQYF.

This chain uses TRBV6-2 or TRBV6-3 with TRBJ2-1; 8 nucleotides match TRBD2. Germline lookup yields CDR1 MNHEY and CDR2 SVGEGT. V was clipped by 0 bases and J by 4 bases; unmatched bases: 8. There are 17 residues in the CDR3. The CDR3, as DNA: TGTGCCAGCAGTTACTCGCCTATAGCGGGGACATACAATGAGCAGTTCTTC. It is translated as CASSYSPIAGTYNEQFF.

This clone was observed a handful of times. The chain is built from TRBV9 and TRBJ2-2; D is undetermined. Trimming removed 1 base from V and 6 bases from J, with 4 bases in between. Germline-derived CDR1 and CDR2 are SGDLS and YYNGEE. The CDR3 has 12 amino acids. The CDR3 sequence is CASSVSAGELFF. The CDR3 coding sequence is TGTGCCAGCAGCGTATCAGCCGGGGAGCTGTTTTTT.

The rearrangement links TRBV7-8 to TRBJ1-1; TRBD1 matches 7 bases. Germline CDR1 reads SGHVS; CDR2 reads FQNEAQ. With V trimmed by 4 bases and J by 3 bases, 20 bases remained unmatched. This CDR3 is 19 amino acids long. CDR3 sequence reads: CASSSRRQGESIRYTEAFF. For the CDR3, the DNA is TGTGCCAGCAGCTCCCGACGACAGGGTGAAAGTATAAGGTACACTGAAGCTTTCTTT.

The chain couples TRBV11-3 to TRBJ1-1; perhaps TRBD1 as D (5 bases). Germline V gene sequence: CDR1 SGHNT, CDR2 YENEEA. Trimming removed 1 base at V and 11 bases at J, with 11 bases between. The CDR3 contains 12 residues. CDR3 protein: CASSLGGGNAFF. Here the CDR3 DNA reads TGTGCCAGCAGCTTAGGCGGGGGGAATGCTTTCTTT.

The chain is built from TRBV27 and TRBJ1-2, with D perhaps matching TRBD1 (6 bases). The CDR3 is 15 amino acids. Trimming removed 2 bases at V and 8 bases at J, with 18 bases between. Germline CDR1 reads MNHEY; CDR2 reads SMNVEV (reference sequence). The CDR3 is CASSLTGSRSRGYTF. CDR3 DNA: TGTGCCAGCAGTTTAACAGGGTCCCGTAGTAGAGGCTACACCTTC.

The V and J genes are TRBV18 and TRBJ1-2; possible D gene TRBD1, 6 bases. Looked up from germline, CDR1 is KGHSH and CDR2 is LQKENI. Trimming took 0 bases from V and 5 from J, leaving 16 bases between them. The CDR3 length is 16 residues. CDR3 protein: CASSPPSEGGLYGYTF. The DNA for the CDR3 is TGTGCCAGCTCACCACCGTCGGAGGGGGGGCTATATGGCTACACCTTC.

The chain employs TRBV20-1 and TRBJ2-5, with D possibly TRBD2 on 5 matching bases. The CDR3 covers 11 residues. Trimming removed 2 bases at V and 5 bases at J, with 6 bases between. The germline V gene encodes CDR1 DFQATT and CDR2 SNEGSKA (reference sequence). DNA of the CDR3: TGCAGTGCTAGACTAGCTGAGACCCAGTACTTC. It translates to CSARLAETQYF.

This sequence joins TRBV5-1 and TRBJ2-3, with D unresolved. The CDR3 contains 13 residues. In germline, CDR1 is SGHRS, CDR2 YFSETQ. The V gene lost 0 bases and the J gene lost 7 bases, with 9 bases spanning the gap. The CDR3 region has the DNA TGCGCCAGCAGCTTGGGGCCCCCTTATACGCAGTATTTT. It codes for CASSLGPPYTQYF.

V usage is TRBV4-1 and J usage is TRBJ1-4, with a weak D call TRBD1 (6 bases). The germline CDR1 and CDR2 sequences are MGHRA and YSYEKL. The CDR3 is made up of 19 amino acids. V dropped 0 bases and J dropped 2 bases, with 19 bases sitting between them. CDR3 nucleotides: TGCGCCAGCAGCCAAGACAGGGGTTCGATGGGAAGCACTAATGAAAAACTGTTTTTT. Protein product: CASSQDRGSMGSTNEKLFF.

CDR3 loop: CASSRSGTGTGFNYGYTF. The CDR3 region has the DNA TGTGCCAGCAGTCGTTCCGGGACAGGGACGGGTTTTAACTATGGCTACACCTTC. The rearrangement uses TRBV27 and TRBJ1-2, with TRBD1 matching 9 bases. Germline V CDR1 and CDR2: MNHEY, SMNVEV (reference sequence). The length of the CDR3 is 18 residues. The junction had 14 bases not matched to a gene; V was cut back by 5 bases and J by 1 base.

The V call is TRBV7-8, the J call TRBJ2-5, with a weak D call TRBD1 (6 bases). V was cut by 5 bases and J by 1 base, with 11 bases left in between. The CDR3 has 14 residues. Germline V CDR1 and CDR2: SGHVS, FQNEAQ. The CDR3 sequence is CASSHRGGQETQYF. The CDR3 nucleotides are TGTGCCAGCAGCCATAGAGGGGGCCAAGAGACCCAGTACTTC.

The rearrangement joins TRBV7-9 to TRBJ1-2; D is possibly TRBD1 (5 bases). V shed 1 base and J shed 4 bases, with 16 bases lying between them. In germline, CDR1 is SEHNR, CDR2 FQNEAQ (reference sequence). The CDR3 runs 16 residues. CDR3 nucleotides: TGTGCCAGCAGCTTAGGTTTTGAAGGGGTCGGCTATGGCTACACCTTC. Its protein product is CASSLGFEGVGYGYTF. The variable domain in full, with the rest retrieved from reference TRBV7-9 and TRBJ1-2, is DTGVSQNPRHKITKRGQNVTFRCDPISEHNRLYWYRQTLGQGPEFLTYFQNEAQLEKSRLLSDRFSAERPKGSFSTLEIQRTEQGDSAMYLCASSLGFEGVGYGYTFGSGTRLTVV.